This T cell receptor (beta chain) came from a study of beta chain features in type 1 diabetes. All of the isolated RNA was reverse transcribed, so expressed TCRB transcripts were sequenced. The protocol was immunoSEQ multiplex PCR, while the TCRdb copy is restricted to in-frame clones and leaves out a portion. The sample comprises roughly 350,000 clones, approximately 11% of which are singletons, and around 0.015% rests with the top ten. Details on this clone: The antigen is unknown.

Based on CD45RO/CCR7/CD25/CD127/CD95/CD27, CD4+ regulatory, stem cell-like memory, naive and central memory cells were sorted. Populations obtained by sorting all exceeded 95% purity. Study-level findings and limits: Patients showed naive, central memory and Treg TCRB repertoires that appeared more similar than those of healthy donors.

V was shortened by 6 bases and J by 0 bases, with 5 bases between the two germline ends. CDR1 MNHEY and CDR2 SMNVEV come from the germline V gene (reference sequence). The CDR3 has 12 amino acids. Source material: naive CD4+ T cells from blood. This clonotype was sampled from a woman aged 25-40 years in good health. The V call is TRBV27, the J call TRBJ1-2; D gene uncertain. The CDR3 DNA reads as TGTGCCAGCAGCACAGCTAACTATGGCTACACCTTC. Translating gives CASSTANYGYTF.